Each of the 16 T cell receptor beta chains below was sequenced from the same sample in a study of graft-versus-host responses after intestinal transplantation. Profiling relied on immunoSEQ multiplex PCR, and the TCRdb table lists in-frame clones only, not all of them. The table has over 85,000 clones, just over 90% seen once. No cognate antigen is known for these TCRs. Sequenced here: unstimulated CD8+ T cells sorted from spleen or lymph node cells, sampled before intestinal transplant. All receptors derive from a human donor who received an intestinal transplant.

This rearrangement joins TRBV5-6 to TRBJ2-7; D gene uncertain. In germline, CDR1 is SGHDT, CDR2 YYEEEE. Trimming stripped 3 bases from V and 4 bases from J, with 5 bases between. The CDR3 runs 11 residues. DNA of the CDR3: TGTGCCAGCAGCTGGGGATACGAGCAGTACTTC. The encoded protein is CASSWGYEQYF.

The chain combines TRBV15 with TRBJ2-7, with 11 bases matching TRBD1. CDR3 length equals 15 residues. J lost 4 bases, V lost 5 bases, and 7 bases had no gene match. Germline V gene data show CDR1 as LNHNV and CDR2 as YYDKDF (reference sequence). Here the CDR3 DNA reads TGTGCCACCAGCGGACAGGGGGCACAGGGATACGAGCAGTACTTC. The encoded protein is CATSGQGAQGYEQYF. The full variable domain, rest sourced from reference TRBV15 and TRBJ2-7, is DAMVIQNPRYQVTQFGKPVTLSCSQTLNHNVMYWYQQKSSQAPKLLFHYYDKDFNNEADTPDNFQSRRPNTSFCFLDIRSPGLGDTAMYLCATSGQGAQGYEQYFGPGTRLTVT.

The chain is built from TRBV28 and TRBJ2-5, with TRBD1 matching over 8 bases. Trimming cost V 5 bases and J 7 bases; bases outside gene matches: 12. This CDR3 is built from 15 residues. Germline V lookup: CDR1 MDHEN, CDR2 SYDVKM. CDR3 sequence reads: CASSTHRQGLRTQYF. The CDR3 coding sequence is TGTGCCAGCAGTACCCACCGACAGGGGCTAAGGACCCAGTACTTC.

The chain uses TRBV6-5 and TRBJ1-2; a weak D match, TRBD1 (5 bases). The CDR3 covers 14 residues. Germline CDR1 and CDR2: MNHEY and SVGAGI. The V end lost 6 bases, the J end lost 8 bases, and 19 bases lay between the germline ends. The CDR3 reads CASRRPTAEGGYTF. The CDR3 coding sequence is TGTGCCAGCAGGCGGCCGACCGCTGAGGGGGGCTACACCTTC.

The chain uses TRBV11-3 and TRBJ2-1, with D perhaps TRBD1 (5 bases). Trimming took 5 bases from V and 2 from J, leaving 13 bases between them. CDR1 is SGHNT and CDR2 is YENEEA in the germline V gene. The CDR3 has 15 residues. The DNA for the CDR3 is TGTGCCAGCAGCCCCTCAGTGGGGCCCTACAATGAGCAGTTCTTC. It codes for CASSPSVGPYNEQFF.

This rearrangement joins TRBV29-1 to TRBJ2-1; TRBD2 agrees at 9 bases. Losses at the gene ends were 3 bases for V and 6 bases for J; bases not matched to a gene: 6. Germline V gene lookup returns CDR1 SQVTM and CDR2 ANQGSEA. The CDR3 has 14 amino acids. CDR3 residues: CSVESASGANEQFF. CDR3 nucleotides: TGCAGCGTTGAGTCGGCTAGCGGGGCCAATGAGCAGTTCTTC.

This clone was observed a single time. The chain joins TRBV4-1 to TRBJ2-7, with D unclear. The CDR3 is 15 amino acids. Germline values: CDR1 MGHRA, CDR2 YSYEKL. The ends were cut back, 0 bases at V and 2 bases at J, with 11 bases in the middle. The DNA of the CDR3 is TGCGCCAGCAGCCAAGAGGCAGGTATCACCTACGAGCAGTACTTC. As protein: CASSQEAGITYEQYF.

The V call is TRBV28, the J call TRBJ1-1, with D possibly matching TRBD1 (5 bases). The germline V gene encodes CDR1 MDHEN and CDR2 SYDVKM. The ends were cut back, 5 bases at V and 8 bases at J, with 12 bases in the middle. This CDR3 is 12 amino acids long. CDR3 protein: CASSRDRPEAFF. In DNA form, the CDR3 reads TGTGCCAGCAGTCGGGACCGCCCAGAAGCTTTCTTT.

This chain connects TRBV5-4 to TRBJ2-7, with D tentatively TRBD2 (6 bases). CDR1 and CDR2 (germline): SGHNT, YYREEE (reference sequence). CDR3 length equals 14 residues. V shed 2 bases and J shed 3 bases, with 12 bases lying between them. CDR3 sequence (DNA): TGTGCCAGCAGCTTCTCCGTGGGGGGCTACGAGCAGTACTTC. It is translated as CASSFSVGGYEQYF.

This clone is a singleton in its sample. The genes are TRBV7-9 and TRBJ2-3; TRBD1 agrees at 10 bases. Germline CDR1 SEHNR, CDR2 FQNEAQ (reference sequence). The CDR3 loop spans 16 amino acids. J lost 5 bases, V lost 4 bases, and 9 bases had no gene match. The CDR3, as DNA: TGTGCCAGCAGCTCTACCGGGACAGGGGTGAAAGATACGCAGTATTTT. It encodes CASSSTGTGVKDTQYF.

V and J are TRBV5-4 and TRBJ2-7, with D possibly TRBD2 on 6 matching bases. This CDR3 region has 14 residues. The germline CDR1 and CDR2 sequences are SGHNT and YYREEE (reference sequence). The V gene lost 4 bases and the J gene lost 1 base, with 12 bases spanning the gap. The CDR3 protein is CASSGGTVSYEQYF. The CDR3 nucleotides are TGTGCCAGCAGCGGAGGGACTGTTTCCTACGAGCAGTACTTC.

This clone has only a few counts. The same CDR3 can be traced to other DNA sequences in this sample. This chain joins TRBV5-1 and TRBJ2-7, with D unclear. This CDR3 comprises 11 residues. V was cut by 0 bases and J by 3 bases, with 1 base left in between. From germline, CDR1 is SGHRS and CDR2 YFSETQ. The CDR3 nucleotides read TGCGCCAGCAGCTTGGGCTACGAGCAGTACTTC. Its protein is CASSLGYEQYF.

The V call is TRBV5-1, the J call TRBJ2-5; 8 bases are a match to TRBD1. After removal of 2 bases from V and 2 bases from J, the junction contained 8 bases not matched to a gene. Per the germline V gene, CDR1 is SGHRS and CDR2 is YFSETQ. The CDR3 sequence is 16 residues long. CDR3 nucleotide sequence: TGCGCCAGCAGCTTTAGGACAGGGTACGGACAAGAGACCCAGTACTTC. The encoded protein is CASSFRTGYGQETQYF.

This chain uses TRBV27 with TRBJ2-7, with 9 bases identical to TRBD1. V was pared by 5 bases and J by 7 bases, with 9 bases of the junction left unmatched. The CDR3 is 14 amino acids. Germline loops: CDR1 MNHEY, CDR2 SMNVEV (reference sequence). The CDR3 here is CASSTKQGAGEQYF. CDR3 sequence (DNA): TGTGCCAGCAGTACCAAACAGGGGGCGGGGGAGCAGTACTTC.

The CDR3 is CASSPLRARPYEQYF. The CDR3 bases are TGTGCCAGCAGCCCCCTTCGAGCGCGTCCCTACGAGCAGTACTTC. J is TRBJ2-7 and V is TRBV7-9; D unresolved. The V gene's germline CDR1 is SEHNR and CDR2 FQNEAQ (reference sequence). Deletions cut 5 bases from V and 2 bases from J, with 16 bases between. CDR3 length: 15 amino acids.

This clone has just one count. This chain links TRBV25-1 with TRBJ2-7; D is unresolved. This CDR3 region has 15 residues. Between the trimmed V and J ends, which lost 1 base and 6 bases, there was a span of 16 bases. The germline V gene encodes CDR1 MGHDK and CDR2 SYGVNS. CDR3 nucleotides: TGTGCCAGCAGTGAATCACGAGGCAGGCAAGGCGAGCAGTACTTC. Encoded protein: CASSESRGRQGEQYF.